This T cell receptor (beta chain) was sequenced in a study of Tregs in tolerant kidney transplant recipients. Only in-frame clones appear in the TCRdb table, and some are missing; sequencing was by immunoSEQ multiplex PCR. The sample carries 200,000 to 300,000 clones, 84% recorded once. Sequencing was performed on CD4+ T cells from blood. The clonotype originates from a human donor in good health.

The CDR3 reads CASSLGTGPVYEQYF. The DNA of the CDR3 is TGCGCCAGCAGCTTAGGGACAGGGCCGGTCTACGAGCAGTACTTC. J is TRBJ2-7 and V is TRBV5-1, with 9 bases matching TRBD1. The CDR3 is made up of 15 amino acids. V was pared by 2 bases and J by 3 bases, with 6 bases of the junction left unmatched. Germline CDR1 is SGHRS and CDR2 is YFSETQ.